Listed below are T cell receptor beta chains from one sample, sequenced in a study of T cell responses to AZD1222 COVID-19 vaccine. Sequencing was performed with immunoSEQ multiplex PCR; in TCRdb, only in-frame clones are kept and a portion is missing. The sample carries some 60,000 clones, 70% to 85% recorded once. Sequenced here: peripheral blood, sampled on day 0 of AZD1222 vaccination. These receptor sequences come from an adult in good health. Both conserved end residues are trimmed from each CDR3. The order of the fields is V gene, CDR3 protein.

V gene: TRBV24-1
CDR3 protein: ATSDHRDFGNTIY

V gene: TRBV3-1/TRBV3-2
CDR3 protein: ASSQEWAAYGYT

V gene: TRBV9
CDR3 protein: ASSYSGQPYDEQF

V gene: TRBV12-3/TRBV12-4
CDR3 protein: ASTPGGNQPQH

V gene: TRBV5-1
CDR3 protein: ASSTTPGRNTGELF

V gene: TRBV11-1
CDR3 protein: ASSSGLSGANVLT

V gene: TRBV2
CDR3 protein: ASSSREQSPLH

V gene: TRBV29-1
CDR3 protein: SVRLRDKPYEQY

V gene: TRBV12-5
CDR3 protein: ASGPLGKNTGELF

V gene: TRBV19
CDR3 protein: ASSIGQINQPQH

V gene: TRBV28
CDR3 protein: ASSPATGGWTEAF

V gene: TRBV5-1
CDR3 protein: ASSPLTGANEKLF

V gene: TRBV2
CDR3 protein: ASRDSGSRGDTQY

V gene: TRBV3-1/TRBV3-2
CDR3 protein: ASSQYAEAF

V gene: TRBV7-9
CDR3 protein: ASSSPTQRSSEAF

V gene: TRBV6-2/TRBV6-3
CDR3 protein: ASSYDGTSYGYT

V gene: TRBV28
CDR3 protein: ASNPLKLQETQY

V gene: TRBV28
CDR3 protein: ASRGATNTGELF

V gene: TRBV19
CDR3 protein: ASSIVWGRSTEAF

V gene: TRBV3-1/TRBV3-2
CDR3 protein: ASSQDEGRAF

V gene: TRBV27
CDR3 protein: ATASSGAADTQY

V gene: TRBV6-6
CDR3 protein: ASGGRANTGELF

V gene: TRBV12-3/TRBV12-4
CDR3 protein: ASSKGMNTEAF

V gene: TRBV5-5
CDR3 protein: ASSLLGPAGIAF

V gene: TRBV14
CDR3 protein: ASSQAYRDGTDTQY

V gene: TRBV6-6
CDR3 protein: ASSTGWSYNEQF

V gene: TRBV28
CDR3 protein: ASSSRQGQEETQY